The rows below give T cell receptor beta chains drawn from one sample of a study of CD8 T cells in Susac syndrome. TCRdb re-derived calls from the immunoSEQ multiplex PCR reads in MiXCR, one entry per CDR3 protein. Found here are some 120,000 distinct CDR3 sequences, 80% to 95% of them singletons; the top ten hold around 0.14%. Sequenced input: CD4+ T cells from PBMCs. These receptors were collected from a human donor in good health. CDR3s include the opening cysteine and the closing phenylalanine or tryptophan. D genes are given only for firm matches. Some rows have no size entry. The others give once, few or many, or a class for an expanded clone.

cdr3_nt cdr3_aa d_call v_call clone_size j_call
TGCGCCAGCAGCCCATCAGTTTTGGTCACAGATACGCAGTATTTT CASSPSVLVTDTQYF . TRBV5-1 . TRBJ2-3
TGTGCCATGGGGGGTGGGAGTAATCAGCCCCAGCATTTT CAMGGGSNQPQHF . TRBV10-3 . TRBJ1-5
TGCGCCAGCAGCTTGGAAGGCGGGAGGACAGATACGCAGTATTTT CASSLEGGRTDTQYF TRBD2 TRBV5-1 few TRBJ2-3
TGCAGTGCTAGAGACCAGGACAGGGGGGGCACAGATACGCAGTATTTT CSARDQDRGGTDTQYF TRBD1 TRBV20-1 . TRBJ2-3
TGCGCCAGCAGCCAAGTGACCACCGGGGAGCTGTTTTTT CASSQVTTGELFF . TRBV4-1 . TRBJ2-2
TGTGCCAGCAGGGCCGGGACAGGGGCCTACAATGAGCAGTTCTTC CASRAGTGAYNEQFF TRBD1 TRBV12-3/TRBV12-4 . TRBJ2-1
TGTGCCAGTAGTACCGGATTGGGTTCCTACGAGCAGTACTTC CASSTGLGSYEQYF . TRBV19 . TRBJ2-7
TGTGCCAGCAGTTTAGCGGGGGAAGGTGGCTACACCTTC CASSLAGEGGYTF . TRBV28 . TRBJ1-2
TGTGCCAGCAGCCTGGACAGGGGGGATGGCTACACCTTC CASSLDRGDGYTF TRBD1 TRBV7-9 . TRBJ1-2
TGTGCCAGCAGCCAGCTAAGACAGGGGACCGCAGAGACCCAGTACTTC CASSQLRQGTAETQYF TRBD1 TRBV14 . TRBJ2-5
TGTGCCAGCAGCTTAGCGTTCGCCAGTGAGCAGTTCTTC CASSLAFASEQFF . TRBV7-6 . TRBJ2-1
TGTGCCAGCGGGCAAGTCCTCGCTGAAGCTTTCTTT CASGQVLAEAFF . TRBV6-5 . TRBJ1-1
TGTGCCAGCAGTTTAACCCGAGGGGGCGTCTTCTTT CASSLTRGGVFF TRBD1 TRBV12-3/TRBV12-4 . TRBJ1-1
TGTGCCAGCAGTCCTGGGGCGAGGCAGCCCCAGCATTTT CASSPGARQPQHF . TRBV12-3/TRBV12-4 . TRBJ1-5
TGCAGCGTTGAAGGAGCGGGAGGGATATATGAGCAGTTCTTC CSVEGAGGIYEQFF TRBD2 TRBV29-1 . TRBJ2-1